The present entry profiles one T cell receptor (beta chain) with its context. The sample's time point: newly diagnosed GD, antithyroid drugs for less than 3 months. Generation of the TCR library employed RNA extracted from PBMCs. Arm-PCR of CDR3 regions and iRepertoire HTBI primers were the basis on which TCR beta libraries were built. MiXCR, applied by TCRdb to the multiplex PCR reads, yields one record per CDR3 protein. Among 400,000 to 550,000 distinct CDR3 sequences, roughly 17% were seen once, and the ten largest hold about 23%. The germline CDR1 and CDR2 sequences are SGHDT and YYEEEE. The CDR3 extends over 16 amino acids. Trimming removed 0 bases at V and 5 bases at J, with 14 bases between. This specimen comes from a study of regulatory T cells in long-lasting Graves disease. This same sample was also taken into another study, of T cells in Graves' hyperthyroidism and ophthalmopathy.

This receptor was taken from a woman younger than 30 with Graves disease. This chain links TRBV5-6 with TRBJ1-4; perhaps TRBD1 as D (5 bases). The sequencing here drew on peripheral blood mononuclear cells (PBMCs), taken at new diagnosis, from a patient treated with antithyroid drugs. CDR3 sequence: CASSLASAGINEKLFF. CDR3 nucleotides: TGTGCCAGCAGCTTGGCGTCGGCAGGGATCAATGAAAAACTGTTTTTT.